This is a list of T cell receptor beta chains from one sample in a study of response to subunit inactivated influenza vaccine. TCRdb ran MiXCR on the RT-PCR reads and lists one entry per CDR3 protein. The sample yields more than 450,000 distinct CDR3 sequences, less than 10% seen once. Specimen: PBMCs from blood, collected around 25 months after vaccination. The receptor set was obtained from a man aged 50-75 years who received an inactivated influenza vaccine. CDR3s include the opening cysteine and the closing phenylalanine or tryptophan. D genes are given only for firm matches. Clone size appears in some rows only: once, few, many, or a class for an expanded clone.

clone_size,j_call,d_call,v_call,cdr3_length,cdr3_nt,cdr3_aa
many,TRBJ1-1,-,TRBV7-9,13,TGTGCCAGTTGTGGTGGGGGCTGCACTGAAGCTTTCTTT,CASCGGGCTEAFF
-,TRBJ1-1,-,TRBV11-2,13,TGTGCCAGCAGCTTAGTTCCGAACACTGAAGCTTTCTTT,CASSLVPNTEAFF
-,TRBJ1-6,-,TRBV20-1,9,TGCAGTGCTAGGGACAACCGGTACTTT,CSARDNRYF
many,TRBJ1-5,TRBD1,TRBV4-2,16,TGTGCCAGCAGCCAAGATCACAGGGGGCCCTATCAGCCCCAGCATTTT,CASSQDHRGPYQPQHF
-,TRBJ2-1,TRBD2,TRBV5-5,17,TGTGCCACCTCCCTCGTGGCGGGAGGGCGCTCCTACAATGAGCAGTTCTTC,CATSLVAGGRSYNEQFF
many,TRBJ1-5,-,TRBV12-3/TRBV12-4,12,TGTGCCAGCAGTTTTTGGGGCCAGCCCCAGCATTTT,CASSFWGQPQHF
few,TRBJ2-3,TRBD2,TRBV20-1,14,TGCAGTGCTAGAGTAGCGGGCCGCACAGATACGCAGTATTTT,CSARVAGRTDTQYF
-,TRBJ2-4,-,TRBV11-2,17,TGTGCCAGCAGCTTAGAGGTCCTGGCGGGAGCCAAAAACATTCAGTACTTC,CASSLEVLAGAKNIQYF
-,TRBJ1-6,-,TRBV7-8,18,TGTGCCAGCAGCCTGGGTTCGGTCCCCAACTCCTATAATTCACCCCTCCACTTT,CASSLGSVPNSYNSPLHF
many,TRBJ2-1,-,TRBV5-1,17,TGCGCCAGCAGCTTGACCGGGACACACGACCCCTACAATGAGCAGTTCTTC,CASSLTGTHDPYNEQFF
-,TRBJ2-5,TRBD2,TRBV7-2,15,TGTGCCAGCAGCTTAAATTGGCTAGCGGGGGAGACCCAGTACTTC,CASSLNWLAGETQYF
many,TRBJ2-1,TRBD1,TRBV12-3/TRBV12-4,18,TGTGCCAGCAGTTTAGCGAAAATCTGGGACAGGGAATTGAATGAGCAGTTCTTC,CASSLAKIWDRELNEQFF
many,TRBJ2-7,-,TRBV7-9,15,TGTGCCAGCAGCAGTCCTTCCGGGCGCCGCCACGAGCAGTACTTC,CASSSPSGRRHEQYF
-,TRBJ2-5,-,TRBV7-8,17,TGTGCCAGCAGCTTAGTATCCTTTTTACCATCCGAAGAGACCCAGTACTTC,CASSLVSFLPSEETQYF
few,TRBJ1-4,-,TRBV9,13,TGTGCCAGCAGCGGAACTCATAATGAAAAACTGTTTTTT,CASSGTHNEKLFF
-,TRBJ2-3,-,TRBV7-2,14,TGTGCCAGCAGCTTGTTGGGGGAAACAGATACGCAGTATTTT,CASSLLGETDTQYF
-,TRBJ2-2,-,TRBV29-1,14,TGCAGCGTCAATACAGGGAAGCCCACCGGGGAGCTGTTTTTT,CSVNTGKPTGELFF
-,TRBJ1-2,-,TRBV28,15,TGTGCCAGCCACGAGGGCCCCGTGGGGGGCTATGGCTACACCTTC,CASHEGPVGGYGYTF
many,TRBJ1-6,-,TRBV10-3,14,TGTGCCATCAGTGCCGGGACTAGGAATTCACCCCTCCACTTT,CAISAGTRNSPLHF
-,TRBJ2-4,-,TRBV28,14,TGTGCCAGCAGTTTACACCTAGCCAAAAACATTCAGTACTTC,CASSLHLAKNIQYF
-,TRBJ2-2,TRBD2,TRBV7-6,17,TGTGCCAGCAGCTTAGTACGGACTAGCCAAGTGACCGGGGAGCTGTTTTTT,CASSLVRTSQVTGELFF
many,TRBJ2-5,-,TRBV6-1,16,TGTGCCAGCCTCTCAGATAGGGGTCCAACATGGGGGACCCAGTACTTC,CASLSDRGPTWGTQYF
few,TRBJ2-1,-,TRBV6-5,13,TGTGCCAGCAGTTACGCGCCTTGGGGTGAGCAGTTCTTC,CASSYAPWGEQFF
-,TRBJ2-3,-,TRBV7-6,16,TGTGCCAGCAGCTTAGGGGGCCTCACAATCACAGATACGCAGTATTTT,CASSLGGLTITDTQYF
many,TRBJ2-7,-,TRBV6-1,16,TGTGCCAGCAGTGAAGCAACTCTAGGGTCGGTATACGAGCAGTACTTC,CASSEATLGSVYEQYF
few,TRBJ2-7,-,TRBV6-1,16,TGTGCCAGCAGTGAACCGTACTCCGGGATATCCTACGAGCAGTACTTC,CASSEPYSGISYEQYF
-,TRBJ2-3,TRBD1,TRBV27,16,TGTGCCAGCAGTTTATCTGGGACAGGCGGGATTTCTACGCAGTATTTT,CASSLSGTGGISTQYF
-,TRBJ2-7,TRBD2,TRBV20-1,14,TGCAGTGCGGGAAGCGGGAAGGGCTCCTACGAGCAGTACTTC,CSAGSGKGSYEQYF
many,TRBJ2-1,TRBD2,TRBV7-2,15,TGTGCCAGCAGCTTAGTTAGCGGGAGGAACAATGAGCAGTTCTTC,CASSLVSGRNNEQFF
few,TRBJ2-7,-,TRBV4-2,13,TGTGCCAGCAGAAAGGACTGGGACTACGAGCAGTACTTC,CASRKDWDYEQYF
-,TRBJ1-2,-,TRBV5-5,14,TGTGCCAGCAGCCAGGACACTTCGGGCTATGGCTACACCTTC,CASSQDTSGYGYTF
few,TRBJ2-2,TRBD1,TRBV4-1,16,TGCGCCAGCAGCCGACAGGGGGCTGAAAACACCGGGGAGCTGTTTTTT,CASSRQGAENTGELFF
-,TRBJ2-7,TRBD1,TRBV10-3,16,TGTGCCATCAGTGAAAAACCGGGACAGGGAGCCTACGAGCAGTACTTC,CAISEKPGQGAYEQYF
few,TRBJ2-7,-,TRBV9,14,TGTGCCAGCAGCGTAGCTGAAGGGGCCTACGAGCAGTACTTC,CASSVAEGAYEQYF